The T cell receptor (beta chain) under discussion was sequenced for a study of blood T cell repertoires in COVID-19. Study-wide context: Whether acute or convalescent, the COVID-19 samples came from the United States, Italy and Spain.

The germline V and J ends were trimmed by 4 bases and 2 bases, with 13 bases remaining between them. The CDR3 loop spans 15 amino acids. CDR1 and CDR2 from the germline V gene are LGHDT and YNNKEL (reference sequence). Original methodology: Nucleated cell counts were estimated from reference gene primer amplification. Profiled with immunoSEQ multiplex PCR; TCRdb holds only in-frame clones, not every one. D and trimming were read from the DNA, whereas the V and J calls and clone size are those reported in that table. The repertoire holds about 180,000 clones, with roughly 78% as singletons. The chain recombines TRBV3-1 (or the pseudogene TRBV3-2) with TRBJ2-3, with D perhaps TRBD1 (5 bases). Sequenced: peripheral blood. The source of this sequence is a man aged 65 to 85 with active or convalescent COVID-19. Here the CDR3 reads CASSPSQEHTDTQYF. Written as DNA, the CDR3 is TGTGCCAGCAGCCCCTCACAGGAGCACACAGATACGCAGTATTTT.